These 25 T cell receptor beta chains were all obtained from the same sample, sequenced in a study of T cells in Graves' hyperthyroidism and ophthalmopathy. Amplified TCR beta CDR3 regions derived from RNA transcripts. When the TCR CDR3 underwent first-round RT-PCR, the HTBI primer set was used. In TCRdb, the multiplex PCR reads were re-called with MiXCR into one record per CDR3 protein. The sample yields fewer than 200,000 distinct CDR3 sequences, around 8.9% seen once. Sequencing was performed on blood. These receptors all come from a woman under 30 with Graves' hyperthyroidism that later progressed to Graves' ophthalmopathy.

This clonotype was counted a few times. V usage is TRBV5-8 and J usage is TRBJ1-1; tentative D call: TRBD1 (6 bases). The CDR3 is 13 residues long. V was cut by 1 base and J by 4 bases, with 8 bases left in between. Germline V gene data show CDR1 as SGHTS and CDR2 as YDEGEE. CDR3 residues: CASSLIQGTEAFF. In nucleotides, the CDR3 is TGTGCCAGCAGCTTGATACAGGGCACTGAAGCTTTCTTT.

This clonotype has a handful of counts. The chain carries TRBV10-3 and TRBJ1-1; D ambiguous. There are 14 residues in the CDR3. Germline CDR1 is ENHRY and CDR2 is SYGVKD. V was shortened by 2 bases and J by 1 base, with 8 bases between the two germline ends. CDR3 residues: CAISEISGNTEAFF. CDR3 bases: TGTGCCATCAGTGAGATATCAGGGAACACTGAAGCTTTCTTT.

The table lists this clonotype with a few counts. This chain joins TRBV18 and TRBJ2-1; no reliable D call. The CDR3 runs 15 residues. With 5 bases removed from V and 8 bases from J, the gap between germline ends came to 19 bases. Germline V lookup: CDR1 KGHSH, CDR2 LQKENI. This chain's CDR3 is CASSGVYLACDEQFF. CDR3 DNA: TGTGCCAGCTCAGGTGTCTATTTGGCGTGCGATGAGCAGTTCTTC.

This clonotype was counted ten times or more. This chain links TRBV30 with TRBJ2-3; 11 nucleotides align to TRBD1. Trimming cost V 3 bases and J 6 bases; bases outside gene matches: 5. There are 14 residues in the CDR3. Germline CDR1 and CDR2: GTSNPN and SVGIG (reference sequence). The chain's CDR3 is CAWRHGQGADTQYF. The CDR3 region has the DNA TGTGCCTGGAGGCACGGACAGGGGGCGGATACGCAGTATTTT.

A few counts support this clonotype. The chain links TRBV20-1 to TRBJ2-2, with TRBD2 identical over 9 bases. This CDR3 comprises 18 residues. CDR1 DFQATT and CDR2 SNEGSKA come from the germline V gene (reference sequence). The V gene end was trimmed by 2 bases and the J gene end by 4 bases; junction bases not matched to a gene: 14. The CDR3 protein is CSARPLLIAGVGTGELFF. DNA for the CDR3: TGCAGTGCTAGACCTCTTTTAATAGCGGGAGTAGGCACCGGGGAGCTGTTTTTT.

The sample holds many counts of this clonotype. The chain links TRBV29-1 to TRBJ1-2, with D unresolved. From germline, CDR1 is SQVTM and CDR2 ANQGSEA. Trimming left V 1 base short and J 1 base short, with 16 bases between. This CDR3 is built from 16 residues. The DNA for the CDR3 is TGCAGCGTTGAAGCCGCGCCGGGAACAATTAACTATGGCTACACCTTC. This sequence encodes CSVEAAPGTINYGYTF.

This clonotype has ten or more counts. The chain joins TRBV30 to TRBJ2-7, with D uncertain. The CDR3 is 13 amino acids. V was cut by 0 bases and J by 4 bases, with 10 bases left in between. Germline lookup yields CDR1 GTSNPN and CDR2 SVGIG (reference sequence). CDR3 sequence (DNA): TGTGCCTGGAGTGTATACGGATATTACGAGCAGTACTTC. It is translated as CAWSVYGYYEQYF.

This clonotype was seen many times. The chain links TRBV20-1 to TRBJ1-1; D gene unclear. Germline lookup yields CDR1 DFQATT and CDR2 SNEGSKA (reference sequence). The CDR3 sequence is 12 residues long. CDR3 sequence reads: CSTLRTNTEAFF. CDR3 DNA sequence: TGCAGCACACTGCGGACGAACACTGAAGCTTTCTTT.

V and J are TRBV27 and TRBJ1-5; D is perhaps TRBD1 (5 bases). Germline V gene lookup returns CDR1 MNHEY and CDR2 SMNVEV (reference sequence). Trimming cost V 6 bases and J 7 bases, with 16 bases left between them. The CDR3 has 14 residues. The CDR3 spells CASSSARASQPQHF. The CDR3 bases are TGTGCCAGCAGCTCCGCCAGGGCAAGCCAGCCCCAGCATTTT.

This chain joins TRBV6-1 and TRBJ1-1; a possible D gene is TRBD1 (6 bases). CDR1 is MNHNS, CDR2 SASEGT, per germline. The CDR3 has 16 amino acids. Trimming left V 4 bases short and J 0 bases short, with 15 bases between. In DNA, the CDR3 is TGTGCCAGCAGTGGGGGGGCAGGGCGCATGAACACTGAAGCTTTCTTT. This sequence encodes CASSGGAGRMNTEAFF.

In this sample, this clonotype turned up many times. This chain links TRBV11-2 with TRBJ1-2; D might be TRBD1 (5 bases). This CDR3 is built from 15 residues. The germline V and J ends were trimmed by 1 base and 8 bases, with 17 bases remaining between them. Germline values: CDR1 SGHAT, CDR2 FQNNGV. CDR3 loop: CASSLGVVGGVGYTF. CDR3 nucleotides: TGTGCCAGCAGCTTAGGGGTGGTTGGAGGGGTCGGCTACACCTTC.

This clonotype showed up many times. The chain has TRBV2 and TRBJ1-6; 8 bases match TRBD1. After removal of 6 bases from V and 7 bases from J, the junction contained 5 bases not matched to a gene. This CDR3 is 14 amino acids long. Per the germline V gene, CDR1 is SNHLY and CDR2 is FYNNEI. The CDR3 DNA sequence: TGTGCCAGCAGGACGACAGGGGTGAATTCACCCCTCCACTTT. It yields the protein CASRTTGVNSPLHF.

This clonotype was found many times. The genes are TRBV6-1 and TRBJ2-5, with D possibly matching TRBD2 (7 bases). This CDR3 comprises 13 residues. V lost 8 bases and J lost 4, with 14 bases in between. Germline V gene lookup returns CDR1 MNHNS and CDR2 SASEGT. The CDR3 DNA sequence: TGTGCCAGCGCATTAGGGGGGGTAGAGACCCAGTACTTC. It encodes CASALGGVETQYF.

This clonotype was picked up a small number of times. This rearrangement joins TRBV28 to TRBJ1-2, with D maybe TRBD1 (5 bases). Germline CDR1 MDHEN, CDR2 SYDVKM. V lost 8 bases to trimming and J lost 6 bases, with 13 bases between them. The CDR3 runs 12 residues. In nucleotides, the CDR3 is TGTGCCAGCGGGAGGGGAAGTAATGGCTACACCTTC. Translation: CASGRGSNGYTF.

The chain carries TRBV4-2 and TRBJ2-1; 10 bases agree with TRBD2. The CDR3 covers 17 residues. Trimming took 0 bases from V and 4 from J; bases not matched to a gene: 6. Germline CDR1 and CDR2: LGHNA and YNFKEQ. CDR3 residues: CASSQDPLAGAYNEQFF. The CDR3 DNA is TGTGCCAGCAGCCAAGATCCCCTAGCGGGGGCTTACAATGAGCAGTTCTTC.

In its sample, this clonotype was seen a few times. V gene TRBV6-1 combines with J gene TRBJ2-2, with TRBD2 matching over 11 bases. Germline trimming cut 4 bases from V and 2 bases from J; bases unmatched to any gene: 6. The CDR3 consists of 17 residues. Germline lookup yields CDR1 MNHNS and CDR2 SASEGT. This CDR3 reads CASSGLAGGLNTGELFF. As DNA, the CDR3 is TGTGCCAGCAGTGGGCTAGCGGGAGGATTAAACACCGGGGAGCTGTTTTTT.

As regards this clonotype: This may be a read error: a much more frequent sequence differs by one nucleotide. The chain carries TRBV29-1 and TRBJ2-7; D is unclear. CDR3 size: 12 residues. Deletions cut 7 bases from V and 1 base from J, with 11 bases between. Germline V gene lookup returns CDR1 SQVTM and CDR2 ANQGSEA. CDR3 amino acids: CSAAIASYEQYF. As DNA, the CDR3 is TGCAGCGCTGCTATCGCATCCTACGAGCAGTACTTC.

This clonotype has at least ten counts. The chain has TRBV6-2 or TRBV6-3 and TRBJ1-1; TRBD1 aligns across 11 bases. Trimming at V came to 6 bases and at J to 4 bases, leaving 4 bases not matched to a gene. In germline, CDR1 is MNHEY, CDR2 SVGEGT. This CDR3 contains 14 residues. CDR3 nucleotide sequence: TGTGCCAGCAGCCGGACAGGGGGCATCACTGAAGCTTTCTTT. It translates to CASSRTGGITEAFF.

In its sample, this clonotype was seen a few times. The V and J genes are TRBV28 and TRBJ2-2; TRBD2 aligns across 10 bases. The junction had 5 bases not matched to a gene; V was cut back by 2 bases and J by 8 bases. This CDR3 has 15 amino acids. Germline V gene lookup returns CDR1 MDHEN and CDR2 SYDVKM. CDR3 in DNA: TGTGCCAGCAGTTTACTAGCGGGAGTAGGAGGGGAGCTGTTTTTT. The encoded protein is CASSLLAGVGGELFF.

Ten or more counts support this clonotype. The chain combines TRBV30 with TRBJ2-1, with 7 bases fitting TRBD2. Germline CDR1 and CDR2: GTSNPN and SVGIG (reference sequence). Unmatched junction bases numbered 14, after V lost 0 bases and J lost 6 bases. The CDR3 runs 17 residues. CDR3 protein: CAWSVLAEVLGFNEQFF. CDR3 DNA: TGTGCCTGGAGTGTTCTAGCGGAAGTACTAGGGTTCAATGAGCAGTTCTTC.

There are many counts of this clonotype. V gene TRBV6-1 combines with J gene TRBJ2-2; TRBD2 matches at 7 bases. This CDR3 is 15 amino acids long. Trimming cost V 5 bases and J 6 bases; bases outside gene matches: 9. The germline gives CDR1 MNHNS, CDR2 SASEGT. The CDR3 sequence is CASSPPERGAGELFF. The CDR3 DNA reads TGTGCCAGCAGTCCCCCTGAGCGGGGAGCCGGGGAGCTGTTTTTT.

In its sample, this clonotype was seen many times. This chain links TRBV2 with TRBJ2-5; 11 bases agree with TRBD1. V shed 6 bases and J 0 bases; nucleotides not matched to a gene: 9. The V gene's germline CDR1 is SNHLY and CDR2 FYNNEI. This CDR3 has 17 residues. CDR3: CASRRGTGGRDQETQYF. For the CDR3, the DNA is TGTGCCAGCAGGAGGGGGACAGGGGGTAGGGACCAAGAGACCCAGTACTTC.

This clonotype came up many times. V usage is TRBV6-1 and J usage is TRBJ1-1; D gene uncertain. CDR1 and CDR2 from the germline V gene are MNHNS and SASEGT. Trimming removed 3 bases from V and 6 bases from J, with 11 bases in between. The CDR3 covers 13 residues. The CDR3 spells CASSDRGAAEAFF. Here the CDR3 DNA reads TGTGCCAGCAGTGATCGGGGAGCAGCTGAAGCTTTCTTT.

This clonotype was counted at least ten times. The gene calls are TRBV7-9 and TRBJ2-7; maybe TRBD1 (6 bases). The CDR3 totals 14 residues. V lost 1 base and J 4 bases, leaving 11 bases between the germline ends. Per the germline V gene, CDR1 is SEHNR and CDR2 is FQNEAQ (reference sequence). The CDR3 reads CASSLDPTGYEQYF. In DNA form, the CDR3 reads TGTGCCAGCAGCTTAGATCCGACAGGATACGAGCAGTACTTC. The full variable domain, with the rest looked up from reference TRBV7-9 and TRBJ2-7, is DTGVSQNPRHKITKRGQNVTFRCDPISEHNRLYWYRQTLGQGPEFLTYFQNEAQLEKSRLLSDRFSAERPKGSFSTLEIQRTEQGDSAMYLCASSLDPTGYEQYFGPGTRLTVT.

In its sample, this clonotype was seen many times. The gene calls are TRBV27 and TRBJ2-3; D is unresolved. V was shortened by 7 bases and J by 1 base, with 9 bases between the two germline ends. Germline-derived CDR1 and CDR2 are MNHEY and SMNVEV (reference sequence). The CDR3 contains 13 residues. This chain's CDR3 is CASTPSGTDTQYF. CDR3 nucleotide sequence: TGTGCCAGCACCCCTTCGGGCACAGATACGCAGTATTTT.